The clone carrying this TCR beta chain was seen ten or more times. The record originates from a study of tumor-infiltrating lymphocytes in primary liver carcinoma. Across the study: Tumor lesions were T1-T3 N0M0 and spanned about 4.2 to 11 cm.

With a constant-region primer, TCR beta cDNA was made from approximately 500 ng of total RNA. Investigators got TCR beta libraries out of three nested multiplex PCR rounds, done with slightly modified ARM-PCR. TCRdb re-called the multiplex PCR reads through MiXCR, storing one row per CDR3 protein. The table shows around 330,000 distinct CDR3 sequences, with more than 55% occurring only once. Out of unsorted whole blood came the blood RNA, and germline DNA was extracted as well. This clonotype originated in a woman aged 25-40 years with primary liver carcinoma and hepatitis B virus infection. Sample: peripheral blood.

The CDR3 coding sequence is TGTGCCAGCAGTCCCCTCCCCGGGCTCCCGAACTACGAGCAGTACTTC. This translates into CASSPLPGLPNYEQYF. The rearrangement links TRBV12-3 or TRBV12-4 to TRBJ2-7; D is uncertain. This CDR3 has 16 amino acids. The V and J ends lost 5 bases and 3 bases respectively, with 20 bases between them.